The T cell receptor beta chain described here comes from a study of cytomegalovirus exposure and HLA in healthy donors. Notes on this clone: No antigen is known for it.

Amplification used 60 Vbeta primers and 13 Jbeta primers. TCRdb's copy holds only in-frame clones and misses some; the assay was immunoSEQ multiplex PCR. The sample records fewer than 250,000 clones, about 80% being singletons. The CDR3 length is 17 residues. V lost 4 bases to trimming and J lost 7 bases; unmatched junction nucleotides: 7. Germline V lookup: CDR1 LGHNA, CDR2 YSLEER. Study-level results: Among the most significant clusters, several appeared linked to common viral pathogens in a later analysis. For most TCR beta V segments, an earlier analysis put the productive rate at about 87% or about 30% of the time. Later on, an analysis showed TCR association rates differing by HLA locus, with DRB1 the most and HLA-C the fewest.

The sequence was collected from a man younger than 35 in good health and CMV-seronegative. The sample was PBMCs. This chain connects TRBV4-3 to TRBJ2-1; 16 bases agree with TRBD2. CDR3 amino acids: CASSLSGTSGGGNEQFF. CDR3 DNA sequence: TGCGCCAGCAGCCTTTCCGGGACTAGCGGGGGGGGAAATGAGCAGTTCTTC.